This TCR beta chain derives from a study of T cell repertoires in cytomegalovirus infection (dated by TCRdb to 2018 to 2020). Turning to the overall study: The peptide stimulations were aimed at well-studied HLA-B-restricted epitopes as well as recently identified HLA-C-restricted CMV epitopes, whose presentation resists viral immunomodulation. Donor HLA type was relevant to the analysis, as public TCR beta signatures indicated carriage of CMV infection together with the matching HLA type.

The treatment or condition label on this specimen signifies: in vitro stimulation with specific CMV peptide epitopes to enrich CMV-specific T cells. On the study overall, not on this receptor specifically: The ex vivo response was dominated by HLA-C-restricted CMV-specific TCR beta clonotypes, which also provided the single most frequent clonotype in two of eight donors. In both this cohort and an independent cohort of some 370 donors, the cumulative frequency of public TCR beta family members distinguished carriers of CMV infection plus the relevant HLA type.

The germline ends are 10 bases apart after V is trimmed by 6 bases and J by 1 base. The CDR3 sequence holds 14 residues, the cysteine and phenylalanine included. This entry keeps only the CDR3 DNA: 42 bases, framed from base 1. Via the germline V gene, CDR1 is MNHNS and CDR2 SASEGT. TCRdb shows the sequencer as Illumina HiSeq 1500. TCRdb itself trimmed the public reads at Q25 with fastp, ran MiXCR and retained productive beta chains. One record per CDR3 amino acid sequence lists the most common genes and DNA. The sample table lists about 140,000 distinct CDR3 sequences, over 25% of them with a count of one. Jointly, the top ten make up about 52% of the sample. This clonotype was counted many times. Its recognized antigen is unknown. The record has no base qualities; no much larger clone is one base away.

The V gene is TRBV6-1 and the J gene is TRBJ2-1; the D gene is possibly TRBD2, with 6 bases matching. The sequence was obtained from a human donor in good health (CMV status not recorded). Some clones in this sample may be carry-over from other donors' samples. This sample comprised CD8+ T cells from cultured PBMCs, obtained from culture after CMV antigen stimulation. The CDR3 corresponds to CASREGISYNEQFF. In nucleotides, the sequence is TGTGCCAGCAGGGAGGGGATTTCCTACAATGAGCAGTTCTTC.